Sequencing of this T cell receptor beta chain was carried out in a study of cytomegalovirus exposure and HLA in healthy donors. Across the whole study: Within an early data release were about 85 million unique TCRs drawn from HLA-typed donors. The study's findings and limits: Reports indicated that the classifier achieved high specificity and sensitivity in diagnosing cytomegalovirus status.

Amplification used 60 Vbeta primers and 13 Jbeta primers. Original processing notes: In a later analysis, around 11 million of approximately 86 million unique beta chains occurred in at least two donors. Produced via immunoSEQ multiplex PCR; TCRdb's table is partial and in-frame only. That table supplies the V and J calls and clone size; D and trimming were determined from the DNA. The repertoire holds approximately 150,000 clones, with 70% as singletons. The germline gives CDR1 MGHRA, CDR2 YSYEKL. V was clipped by 4 bases and J by 0 bases; unmatched bases: 4. This CDR3 is 15 amino acids long. Healthy bone marrow donors made up the donors. As regards this clone: What it binds is not known.

The sample taken for sequencing was PBMCs. The TCR was taken from a man aged 18-30 years in good health and CMV-seropositive. The chain recombines TRBV4-1 with TRBJ2-3; TRBD2 agrees at 7 bases. The CDR3 loop is CASSRFGGSTDTQYF. CDR3 DNA sequence: TGCGCCAGCAGCCGGTTCGGGGGGAGCACAGATACGCAGTATTTT.